The 18 T cell receptor beta chains presented below share a single source sample, sequenced in a study. Sequenced by immunoSEQ multiplex PCR; TCRdb stores in-frame clones only, minus some. The sample contains around 54,000 clones, 90% to 95% of which appear only once. Sequenced material: PBMCs. The source of these receptors is a man aged 35-49 years with rheumatoid arthritis.

The chain uses TRBV4-1 and TRBJ1-2, with TRBD1 as a possible D gene (6 bases). The length of the CDR3 is 17 residues. Germline values: CDR1 MGHRA, CDR2 YSYEKL. V was cut by 3 bases and J by 2 bases, with 19 bases left in between. In DNA form, the CDR3 reads TGCGCCAGCAGCCAGTCCGGGACAATGGGTGCCAACTATGGCTACACCTTC. Protein product: CASSQSGTMGANYGYTF.

CDR3 sequence (DNA): TGTGCCAGCAGTTTAGGGGGACCGACCTTTAGCTATGGCTACACCTTC. This sequence encodes CASSLGGPTFSYGYTF. V and J are TRBV27 and TRBJ1-2; D might be TRBD1 (5 bases). This CDR3 comprises 16 residues. Germline-derived CDR1 and CDR2 are MNHEY and SMNVEV (reference sequence). V was pared by 2 bases and J by 4 bases, with 17 bases between.

V and J are TRBV3-1 (or the pseudogene TRBV3-2) and TRBJ1-4; D ambiguous. Germline V CDR1 and CDR2: LGHDT, YNNKEL (reference sequence). V was trimmed by 1 base and J by 4 bases, leaving 13 bases between them. The CDR3 contains 16 residues. CDR3 region: CASSQAQAGDNEKLFF. The CDR3 DNA reads TGTGCCAGCAGCCAAGCTCAGGCAGGTGATAATGAAAAACTGTTTTTT.

V usage is TRBV7-2 and J usage is TRBJ2-7, with TRBD2 matching 9 bases. This CDR3 contains 15 residues. Germline assignment: CDR1 SGHTA and CDR2 FQGNSA. Germline trimming cut 4 bases from V and 5 bases from J; bases unmatched to any gene: 9. DNA of the CDR3: TGTGCCAGCAGCTCAACAGCGGGGGGTACGCACGAGCAGTACTTC. Amino acids: CASSSTAGGTHEQYF.

This sequence joins TRBV9 and TRBJ2-1, with 8 bases that match TRBD2. V lost 1 base and J lost 7; bases outside the gene matches: 7. Germline CDR1 is SGDLS and CDR2 is YYNGEE. This CDR3 is 15 amino acids long. CDR3 nucleotide sequence: TGTGCCAGCAGCGTATACAGCGGGAGCATGAATGAGCAGTTCTTC. Translating gives CASSVYSGSMNEQFF.

The chain combines TRBV11-1 with TRBJ2-1; tentatively, D is TRBD1 (5 bases). Between the trimmed V and J ends, which lost 1 base and 8 bases, there was a span of 9 bases. From germline, CDR1 is SGHAT and CDR2 FQDESV (reference sequence). This CDR3 is built from 13 residues. The CDR3: CASSLGTIDEQFF. The DNA of the CDR3 is TGTGCCAGCAGCTTAGGGACAATCGATGAGCAGTTCTTC.

The gene calls are TRBV14 and TRBJ1-2, with 11 nucleotides matching TRBD1. Germline CDR1 SGHDN, CDR2 FVKESK. The CDR3 has 15 amino acids. V was pared by 4 bases and J by 9 bases, with 10 bases of the junction left unmatched. The CDR3 reads CASSLGTGGSVSYTF. CDR3 nucleotide sequence: TGTGCCAGCAGCCTCGGGACAGGGGGTTCGGTTAGCTACACCTTC.

V gene TRBV12-5 combines with J gene TRBJ2-3; 7 bases line up with TRBD1. Germline V lookup: CDR1 LGHNT, CDR2 FRNRAP. The junction had 2 bases not matched to a gene; V was cut back by 6 bases and J by 2 bases. The CDR3 is made up of 13 amino acids. The CDR3 nucleotides are TGTGCTAGTGGCGGACAGGTCACAGATACGCAGTATTTT. It codes for CASGGQVTDTQYF.

The V call is TRBV19, the J call TRBJ1-1; 7 bases map to TRBD1. With V trimmed by 7 bases and J by 5 bases, 10 bases remained unmatched. CDR1 and CDR2 from the germline V gene are LNHDA and SQIVND (reference sequence). CDR3 length: 14 amino acids. The CDR3: CASTQGGLSTEAFF. The DNA for the CDR3 is TGTGCCAGTACTCAGGGGGGTTTAAGTACTGAAGCTTTCTTT. The full variable domain, completed using reference TRBV19 and TRBJ1-1, is DGGITQSPKYLFRKEGQNVTLSCEQNLNHDAMYWYRQDPGQGLRLIYYSQIVNDFQKGDIAEGYSVSREKKESFPLTVTSAQKNPTAFYLCASTQGGLSTEAFFGQGTRLTVV.

The chain is built from TRBV14 and TRBJ1-2; maybe TRBD1 (6 bases). V dropped 1 base and J dropped 7 bases, with 13 bases sitting between them. In germline, CDR1 is SGHDN, CDR2 FVKESK. There are 14 residues in the CDR3. CDR3 sequence reads: CASSQGSQGLGYTF. In DNA, the CDR3 is TGTGCCAGCAGCCAAGGATCACAGGGTCTTGGCTACACCTTC.

For the CDR3, the DNA is TGCAGTGGAGGGAAACAAGAGACCCAGTACTTC. This encodes CSGGKQETQYF. The J gene is TRBJ2-5, the V gene TRBV20-1, with D tentatively TRBD2 (5 bases). The ends were cut back, 7 bases at V and 2 bases at J, with 8 bases in the middle. The CDR3 contains 11 residues. Germline V gene lookup returns CDR1 DFQATT and CDR2 SNEGSKA (reference sequence).

Regarding this clone: Germline is not matched at one junction end, which may reflect a read error. This sequence joins TRBV12-3 or TRBV12-4 and TRBJ1-2, with D uncertain. The CDR3 is 12 amino acids. The CDR3 is CASSFGGRGPFF. In DNA, the CDR3 is TGTGCCAGCAGTTTCGGAGGTCGGGGTCCTTTCTTC.

This clone occurred once. The CDR3 DNA follows: TGTGCCACCAGCAGAGGAGGCTGGCGCACTGAAGCTTTCTTT. This translates into CATSRGGWRTEAFF. V is TRBV15 and J is TRBJ1-1; no clear D gene. This CDR3 region has 14 residues. Germline CDR1 reads LNHNV; CDR2 reads YYDKDF (reference sequence). V dropped 1 base and J dropped 4 bases, with 10 bases sitting between them.

The chain carries TRBV12-3 or TRBV12-4 and TRBJ1-1, with no clear D. The CDR3 runs 13 residues. V dropped 7 bases and J dropped 5 bases, with 14 bases sitting between them. CDR3 residues: CASTTGLGTEAFF. In DNA, the CDR3 is TGTGCCAGCACCACTGGATTAGGGACTGAAGCTTTCTTT.

This clone was seen once. This chain links TRBV27 with TRBJ1-4; TRBD1 agrees at 11 bases. The CDR3 runs 14 residues. The J segment lost 7 bases and the V segment lost 2 bases, leaving 0 bases of the junction unmatched. The V gene's germline CDR1 is MNHEY and CDR2 SMNVEV (reference sequence). Here the CDR3 reads CASSLGTGGEKLFF. CDR3 in DNA: TGTGCCAGCAGTTTAGGGACAGGGGGTGAAAAACTGTTTTTT.

Of note for this clone: One junction end disagrees with the germline gene, perhaps due to a read error. The chain carries TRBV28 and TRBJ1-2; 8 bases fit TRBD1. Germline CDR1 reads MDHEN; CDR2 reads SYDVKM. The CDR3 loop spans 14 amino acids. Here the CDR3 DNA reads TGTGCCAGCAGTCCACATACCGGGACAGGACGTCCTTACTTC. Residues: CASSPHTGTGRPYF.

The sample holds one count of this clone. The chain recombines TRBV7-9 with TRBJ1-6, with 8 bases that match TRBD1. The CDR3 loop spans 18 amino acids. Germline V lookup: CDR1 SEHNR, CDR2 FQNEAQ (reference sequence). V was pared by 2 bases and J by 11 bases, with 17 bases of the junction left unmatched. In DNA, the CDR3 is TGTGCCAGCAGCTTAAGGTCCCAGGGGGCGAGGTCGGCCCCACCCCTCCACTTT. This sequence encodes CASSLRSQGARSAPPLHF. Looking up the rest from reference TRBV7-9 and TRBJ1-6 gives the full variable domain: DTGVSQNPRHKITKRGQNVTFRCDPISEHNRLYWYRQTLGQGPEFLTYFQNEAQLEKSRLLSDRFSAERPKGSFSTLEIQRTEQGDSAMYLCASSLRSQGARSAPPLHFGNGTRLTVT.

The chain's CDR3 is CASSFTGTYTEAFF. The CDR3 DNA reads as TGTGCCAGCAGCTTTACCGGCACATACACTGAAGCTTTCTTT. The rearrangement joins TRBV5-6 to TRBJ1-1; D not certain. This CDR3 comprises 14 residues. Trimming left V 2 bases short and J 3 bases short, with 11 bases between. CDR1 is SGHDT, CDR2 YYEEEE, per germline.